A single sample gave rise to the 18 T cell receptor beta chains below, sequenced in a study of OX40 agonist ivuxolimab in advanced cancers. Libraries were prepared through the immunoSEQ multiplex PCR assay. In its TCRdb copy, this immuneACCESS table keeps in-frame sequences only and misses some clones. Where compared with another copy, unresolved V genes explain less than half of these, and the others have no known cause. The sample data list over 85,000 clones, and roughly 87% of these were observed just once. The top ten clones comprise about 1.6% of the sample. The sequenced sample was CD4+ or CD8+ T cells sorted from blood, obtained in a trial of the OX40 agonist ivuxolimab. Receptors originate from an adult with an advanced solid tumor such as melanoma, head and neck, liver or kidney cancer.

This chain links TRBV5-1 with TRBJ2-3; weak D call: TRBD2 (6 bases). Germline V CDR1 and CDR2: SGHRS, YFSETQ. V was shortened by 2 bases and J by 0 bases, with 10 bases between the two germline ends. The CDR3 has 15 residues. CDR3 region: CASSFSGPSTDTQYF. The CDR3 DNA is TGCGCCAGCAGCTTTAGCGGTCCTAGCACAGATACGCAGTATTTT.

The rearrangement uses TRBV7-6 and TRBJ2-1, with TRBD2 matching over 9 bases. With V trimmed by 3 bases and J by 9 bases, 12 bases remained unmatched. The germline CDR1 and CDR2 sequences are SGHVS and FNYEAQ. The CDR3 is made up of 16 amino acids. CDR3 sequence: CASSLGPSGRYGEQFF. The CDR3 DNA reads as TGTGCCAGCAGCTTGGGCCCAAGCGGGAGGTATGGTGAGCAGTTCTTC.

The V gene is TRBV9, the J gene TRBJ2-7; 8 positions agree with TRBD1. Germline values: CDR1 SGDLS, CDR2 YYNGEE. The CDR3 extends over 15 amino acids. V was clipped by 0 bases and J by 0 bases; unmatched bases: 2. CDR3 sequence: CASSVGTGSSYEQYF. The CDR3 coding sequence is TGTGCCAGCAGCGTAGGGACAGGGAGCTCCTACGAGCAGTACTTC.

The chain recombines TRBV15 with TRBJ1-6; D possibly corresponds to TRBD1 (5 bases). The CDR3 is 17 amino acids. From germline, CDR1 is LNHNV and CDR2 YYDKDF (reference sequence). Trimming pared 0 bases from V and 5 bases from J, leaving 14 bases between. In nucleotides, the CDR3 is TGTGCCACCAGCAGAGAGTTTGGAGGGACCAATAATTCACCCCTCCACTTT. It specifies CATSREFGGTNNSPLHF.

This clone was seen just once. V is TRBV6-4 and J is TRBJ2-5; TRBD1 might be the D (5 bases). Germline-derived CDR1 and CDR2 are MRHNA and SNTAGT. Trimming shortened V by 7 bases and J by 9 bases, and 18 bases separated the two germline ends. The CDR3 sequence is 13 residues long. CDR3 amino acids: CASIRARVGAQYF. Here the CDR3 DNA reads TGTGCCAGCATAAGGGCCAGGGTAGGGGCCCAGTACTTC.

The CDR3 is CASSPGLIVGEWGTDTQYF. Written as DNA, the CDR3 is TGTGCCAGCAGCCCCGGACTGATTGTGGGGGAGTGGGGCACAGATACGCAGTATTTT. This chain links TRBV7-2 with TRBJ2-3; the D gene could be TRBD1 or TRBD2 (5 bases each). The CDR3 totals 19 residues. The V end was cut by 5 bases, the J end by 1 base, with 25 bases between. CDR1 and CDR2 from the germline V gene are SGHTA and FQGNSA.

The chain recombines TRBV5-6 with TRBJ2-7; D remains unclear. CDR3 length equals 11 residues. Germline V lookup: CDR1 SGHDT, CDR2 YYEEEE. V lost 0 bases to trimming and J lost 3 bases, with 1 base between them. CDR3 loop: CASSLVYEQYF. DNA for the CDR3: TGTGCCAGCAGCTTGGTCTACGAGCAGTACTTC.

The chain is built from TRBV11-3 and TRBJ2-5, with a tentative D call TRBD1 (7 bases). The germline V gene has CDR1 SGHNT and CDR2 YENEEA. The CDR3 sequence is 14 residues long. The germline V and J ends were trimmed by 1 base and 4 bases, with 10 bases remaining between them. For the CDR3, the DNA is TGTGCCAGCAGCTTAGGCCAGGGGGGAGAGACCCAGTACTTC. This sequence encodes CASSLGQGGETQYF.

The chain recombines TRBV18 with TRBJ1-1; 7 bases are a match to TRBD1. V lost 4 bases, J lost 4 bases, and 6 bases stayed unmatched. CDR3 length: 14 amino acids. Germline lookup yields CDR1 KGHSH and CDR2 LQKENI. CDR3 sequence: CASSRDSWGTEAFF. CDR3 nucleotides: TGTGCCAGCTCACGGGACAGTTGGGGCACTGAAGCTTTCTTT.

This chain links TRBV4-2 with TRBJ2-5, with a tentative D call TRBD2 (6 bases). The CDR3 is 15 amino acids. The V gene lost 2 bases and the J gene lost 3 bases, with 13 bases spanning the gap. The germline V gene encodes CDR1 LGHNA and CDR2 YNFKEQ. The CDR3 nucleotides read TGTGCCAGCAGCCAATCCGGGACTCTTGAAGAGACCCAGTACTTC. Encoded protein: CASSQSGTLEETQYF.

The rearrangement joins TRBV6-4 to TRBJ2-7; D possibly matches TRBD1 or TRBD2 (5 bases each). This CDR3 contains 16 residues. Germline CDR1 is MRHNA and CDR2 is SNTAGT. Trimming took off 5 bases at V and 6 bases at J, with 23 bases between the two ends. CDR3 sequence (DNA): TGTGCCAGCAGTTTTCAGACCGGGGCCCTAAGACGCGAGCAGTACTTC. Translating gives CASSFQTGALRREQYF.

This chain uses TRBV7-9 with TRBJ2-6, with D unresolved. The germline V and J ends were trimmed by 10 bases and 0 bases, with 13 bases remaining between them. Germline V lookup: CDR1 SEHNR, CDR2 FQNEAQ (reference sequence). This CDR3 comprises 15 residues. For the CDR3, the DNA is TGTGCCACCCAGGAAGTGACCTCTGGGGCCAACGTCCTGACTTTC. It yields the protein CATQEVTSGANVLTF.

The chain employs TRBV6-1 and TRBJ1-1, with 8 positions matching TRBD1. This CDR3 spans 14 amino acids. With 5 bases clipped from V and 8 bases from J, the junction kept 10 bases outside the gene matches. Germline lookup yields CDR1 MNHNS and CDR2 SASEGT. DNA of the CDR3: TGTGCCAGCAGTCCAGGGGGCGCCCCTTCCGAAGCTTTCTTT. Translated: CASSPGGAPSEAFF.

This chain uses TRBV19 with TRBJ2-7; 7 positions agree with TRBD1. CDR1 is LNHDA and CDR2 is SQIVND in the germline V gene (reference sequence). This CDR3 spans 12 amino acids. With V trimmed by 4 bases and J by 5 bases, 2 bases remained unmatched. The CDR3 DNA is TGTGCCAGTAGTAGACAGGGCAACGAGCAGTACTTC. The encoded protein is CASSRQGNEQYF.

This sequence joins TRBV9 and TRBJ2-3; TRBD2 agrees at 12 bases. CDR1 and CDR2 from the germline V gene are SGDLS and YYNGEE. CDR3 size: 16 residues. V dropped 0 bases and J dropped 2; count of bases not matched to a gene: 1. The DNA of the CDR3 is TGTGCCAGCAGCGTAGGGACTAGCGGGACCACAGATACGCAGTATTTT. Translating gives CASSVGTSGTTDTQYF.

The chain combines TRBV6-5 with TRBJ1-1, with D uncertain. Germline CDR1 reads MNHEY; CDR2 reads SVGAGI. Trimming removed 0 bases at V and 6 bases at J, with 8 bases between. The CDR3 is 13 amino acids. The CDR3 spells CASSYSAAPEAFF. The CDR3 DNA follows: TGTGCCAGCAGTTACTCAGCGGCGCCTGAAGCTTTCTTT.

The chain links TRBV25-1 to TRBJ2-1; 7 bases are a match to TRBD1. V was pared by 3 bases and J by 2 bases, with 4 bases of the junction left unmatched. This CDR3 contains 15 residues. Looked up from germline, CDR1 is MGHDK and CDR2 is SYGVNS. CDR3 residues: CASSEDRTPYNEQFF. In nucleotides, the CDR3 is TGTGCCAGCAGTGAGGACAGGACCCCCTACAATGAGCAGTTCTTC.

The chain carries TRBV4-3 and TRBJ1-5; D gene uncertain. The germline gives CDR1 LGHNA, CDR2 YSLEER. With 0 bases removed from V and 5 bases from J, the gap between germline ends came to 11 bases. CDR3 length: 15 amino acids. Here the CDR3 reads CASSQDWAVDQPQHF. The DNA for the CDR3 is TGCGCCAGCAGCCAAGATTGGGCAGTAGATCAGCCCCAGCATTTT.